A single TCR beta chain is shown here with its context. The source of the sample is a study of shared clonotypes between healthy human individuals. Trimming took 5 bases from V and 6 from J; bases not matched to a gene: 1. The CDR3 is 11 residues long. Germline CDR1 SQVTM, CDR2 ANQGSEA. TCRdb's copy holds only in-frame clones and misses some; the assay was immunoSEQ multiplex PCR. The sample contains about 380,000 clones, about 96% of which appear only once. This TCR derives from a man aged 30 to 45 in good health. Sequenced sample: memory CD8+ T cells sorted from blood. Subset specified: CD45RO+ cells pooled with CCR7-negative TemRA cells. The V gene is TRBV29-1, the J gene TRBJ2-7; 10 bases align to TRBD1. The CDR3, as DNA: TGCAGCGTTTGGACAGGGGGCGAGCAGTACTTC. Encoded protein: CSVWTGGEQYF.